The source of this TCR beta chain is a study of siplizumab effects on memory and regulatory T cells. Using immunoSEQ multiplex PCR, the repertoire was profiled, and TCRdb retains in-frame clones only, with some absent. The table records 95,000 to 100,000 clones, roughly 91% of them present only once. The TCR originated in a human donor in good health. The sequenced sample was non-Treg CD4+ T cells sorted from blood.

This CDR3 reads CASSFTGVQPQHF. The CDR3 bases are TGTGCCAGCAGTTTTACAGGGGTTCAGCCCCAGCATTTT. The chain links TRBV28 to TRBJ1-5; 7 nucleotides agree with TRBD1. Germline V gene lookup returns CDR1 MDHEN and CDR2 SYDVKM. J was trimmed by 6 bases and V by 3 bases; bases with no gene match: 2. The CDR3 runs 13 residues.